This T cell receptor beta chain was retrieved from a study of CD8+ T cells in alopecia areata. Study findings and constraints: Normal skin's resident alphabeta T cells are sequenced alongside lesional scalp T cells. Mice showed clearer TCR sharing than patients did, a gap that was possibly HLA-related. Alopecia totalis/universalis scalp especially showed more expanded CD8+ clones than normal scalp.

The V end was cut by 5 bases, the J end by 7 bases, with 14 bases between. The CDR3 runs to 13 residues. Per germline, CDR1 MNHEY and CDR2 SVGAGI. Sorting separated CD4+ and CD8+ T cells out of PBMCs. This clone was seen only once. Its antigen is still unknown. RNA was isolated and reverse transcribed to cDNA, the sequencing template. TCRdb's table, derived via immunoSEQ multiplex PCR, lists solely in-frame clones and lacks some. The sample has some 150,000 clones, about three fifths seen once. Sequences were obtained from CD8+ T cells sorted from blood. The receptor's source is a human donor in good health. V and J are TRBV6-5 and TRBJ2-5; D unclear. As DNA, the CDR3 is TGTGCCAGCAGTGAGGACGCCTTGAGGACCCAGTACTTC. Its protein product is CASSEDALRTQYF.